This is a list of T cell receptor beta chains from one sample in a study of blood T cell repertoires in COVID-19. TCRdb's copy holds only in-frame clones and misses some; the assay was immunoSEQ multiplex PCR. The table has 150,000 to 200,000 clones, 75% to 90% seen once. Material: PBMCs or T cells enriched from blood (not recorded which). All receptors come from a woman between 40 and 55 years old with acute COVID-19. The conserved cysteine and the conserved F or W are not part of the CDR3 here. Each record gives: V gene, J gene, clone size, CDR3 protein. Clone size is given for some rows only: seen once, a few or many times, or a class if the clone is expanded.

V gene: TRBV29-1
J gene: TRBJ2-7
clone size: -
CDR3 protein: SVEDDSSYEQY

V gene: TRBV4-3
J gene: TRBJ2-3
clone size: -
CDR3 protein: ASSQDRLTDTQY

V gene: TRBV6-6
J gene: TRBJ1-5
clone size: once
CDR3 protein: ASTAGTGVNQPQH

V gene: TRBV15
J gene: TRBJ1-4
clone size: -
CDR3 protein: ATSRDKGEKLF

V gene: TRBV19
J gene: TRBJ1-2
clone size: -
CDR3 protein: ASSGRDRGPSDYGYT

V gene: TRBV7-9
J gene: TRBJ1-1
clone size: -
CDR3 protein: ASSLWDRSNTEAF

V gene: TRBV19
J gene: TRBJ2-2
clone size: once
CDR3 protein: ASSIDRGTVNGELF

V gene: TRBV9
J gene: TRBJ1-3
clone size: -
CDR3 protein: ASSVDGVSGNTIY

V gene: TRBV9
J gene: TRBJ2-5
clone size: -
CDR3 protein: ASSVAPVAGGQETQY

V gene: TRBV29-1
J gene: TRBJ1-2
clone size: -
CDR3 protein: SVEKGGFDYGYT